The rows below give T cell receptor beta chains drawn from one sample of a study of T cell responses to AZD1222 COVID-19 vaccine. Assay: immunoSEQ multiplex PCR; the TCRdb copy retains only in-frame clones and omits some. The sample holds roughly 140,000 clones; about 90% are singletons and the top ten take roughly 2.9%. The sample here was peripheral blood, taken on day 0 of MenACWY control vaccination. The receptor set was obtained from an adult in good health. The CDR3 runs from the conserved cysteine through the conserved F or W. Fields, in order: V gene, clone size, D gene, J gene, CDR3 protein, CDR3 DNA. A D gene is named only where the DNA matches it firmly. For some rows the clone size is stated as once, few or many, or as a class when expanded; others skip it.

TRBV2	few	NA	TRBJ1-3	CASRPSGNTIYF	TGTGCCAGCAGGCCCTCTGGAAACACCATATATTTT
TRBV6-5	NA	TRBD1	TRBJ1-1	CASSYTTGGGTEAFF	TGTGCCAGCAGCTACACAACAGGGGGCGGCACTGAAGCTTTCTTT
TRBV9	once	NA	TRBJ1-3	CASSVGAGAGNTIYF	TGTGCCAGCAGCGTAGGGGCAGGGGCTGGAAACACCATATATTTT
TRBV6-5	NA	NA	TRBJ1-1	CASSGGHLNTEAFF	TGTGCCAGCAGCGGAGGACACTTGAACACTGAAGCTTTCTTT
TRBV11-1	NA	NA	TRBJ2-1	CASSLAGSSYNEQFF	TGTGCCAGCAGCTTAGCAGGGAGCTCCTACAATGAGCAGTTCTTC
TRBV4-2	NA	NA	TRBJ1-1	CASSQDRAVEAFF	TGTGCCAGCAGCCAAGACAGGGCGGTCGAAGCTTTCTTT
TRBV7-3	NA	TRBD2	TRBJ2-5	CASSSSGSGETQYF	TGTGCCAGCAGCTCAAGCGGGAGTGGAGAGACCCAGTACTTC
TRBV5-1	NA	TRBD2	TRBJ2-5	CASSLASLAGGGAKETQYF	TGCGCCAGCAGCTTGGCCTCTCTAGCGGGGGGCGGAGCTAAAGAGACCCAGTACTTC
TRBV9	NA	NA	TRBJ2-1	CASSGANEQFF	TGTGCCAGCAGCGGGGCAAATGAGCAGTTCTTC
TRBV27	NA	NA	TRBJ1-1	CASSRLDGTEAFF	TGTGCCAGCAGTCGTTTGGACGGGACTGAAGCTTTCTTT
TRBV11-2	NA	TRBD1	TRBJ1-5	CASSLYGKQGQPQHF	TGTGCCAGCAGCTTATACGGAAAACAGGGGCAGCCCCAGCATTTT
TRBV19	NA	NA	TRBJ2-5	CATSNPQQETQYF	TGTGCCACCTCCAACCCCCAACAAGAGACCCAGTACTTC
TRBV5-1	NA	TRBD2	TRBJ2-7	CASSPSGRAVDEQYF	TGCGCCAGCAGCCCTAGCGGGAGGGCCGTTGACGAGCAGTACTTC
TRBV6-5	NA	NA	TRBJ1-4	CASRRGNEKLFF	TGTGCCAGCAGGCGCGGTAATGAAAAACTGTTTTTT
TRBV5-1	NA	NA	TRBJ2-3	CASSLGGISDTQYF	TGCGCCAGCAGCTTGGGCGGGATCTCAGATACGCAGTATTTT
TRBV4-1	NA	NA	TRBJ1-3	CASSQDPTNTGNTIYF	TGCGCCAGCAGCCAAGATCCGACGAATACTGGAAACACCATATATTTT
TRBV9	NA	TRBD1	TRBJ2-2	CASSVDRGGTGELFF	TGTGCCAGCAGCGTGGACAGGGGGGGAACCGGGGAGCTGTTTTTT
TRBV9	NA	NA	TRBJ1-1	CASSVDPGSNTEAFF	TGTGCCAGCAGCGTAGATCCGGGATCGAACACTGAAGCTTTCTTT
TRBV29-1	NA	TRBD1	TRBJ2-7	CSVSPGGWEQYF	TGCAGCGTCTCCCCAGGGGGCTGGGAGCAGTACTTC
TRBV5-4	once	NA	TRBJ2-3	CASSLETKGTDTQYF	TGTGCCAGCAGCTTGGAAACGAAGGGAACAGATACGCAGTATTTT
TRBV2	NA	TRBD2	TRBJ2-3	CASRRGGSHNTQYF	TGTGCCAGCAGGAGGGGCGGGAGTCATAATACGCAGTATTTT
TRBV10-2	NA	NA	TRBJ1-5	CASRGSGDLGNQPQHF	TGCGCCAGCAGGGGTTCGGGGGACTTGGGGAATCAGCCCCAGCATTTT
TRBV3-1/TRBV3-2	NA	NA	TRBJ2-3	CASSQDPGRDTQYF	TGTGCCAGCAGCCAAGATCCAGGGAGGGATACGCAGTATTTT
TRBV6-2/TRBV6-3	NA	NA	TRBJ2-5	CASSYSVGGETQYF	TGTGCCAGCAGTTACTCGGTGGGTGGGGAGACCCAGTACTTC
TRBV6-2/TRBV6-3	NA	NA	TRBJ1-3	CASSYGLSSSGNTIYF	TGTGCCAGCAGTTACGGTTTGAGTAGCTCTGGAAACACCATATATTTT
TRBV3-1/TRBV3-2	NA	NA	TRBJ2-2	CASTGYPTGELFF	TGTGCCAGCACAGGGTACCCCACCGGGGAGCTGTTTTTT
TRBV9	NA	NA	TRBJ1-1	CASSFGPDTEAFF	TGTGCCAGCAGCTTCGGTCCCGACACTGAAGCTTTCTTT
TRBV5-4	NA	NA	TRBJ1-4	CASSFHLTTNEKLFF	TGTGCCAGCAGCTTCCACCTCACAACTAATGAAAAACTGTTTTTT
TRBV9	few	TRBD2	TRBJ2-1	CASSGSGRASDEQFF	TGTGCCAGCAGCGGTAGCGGGAGGGCCTCGGATGAGCAGTTCTTC
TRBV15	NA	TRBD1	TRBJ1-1	CATSREGTGVTEAFF	TGTGCCACCAGCAGAGAAGGGACAGGGGTAACTGAAGCTTTCTTT
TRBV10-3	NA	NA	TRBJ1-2	CAINPRRDGTDGYTF	TGTGCCATCAATCCTCGCCGGGACGGTACCGATGGCTACACCTTC
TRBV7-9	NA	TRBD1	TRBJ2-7	CASSWDRGYEQYF	TGTGCCAGCAGCTGGGACAGGGGCTACGAGCAGTACTTC
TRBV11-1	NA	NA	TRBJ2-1	CASSLGLNEQFF	TGTGCCAGCAGCTTAGGGCTCAATGAGCAGTTCTTC
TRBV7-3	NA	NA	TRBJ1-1	CASSSDRNTEAFF	TGTGCCAGCAGCTCGGACAGGAACACTGAAGCTTTCTTT
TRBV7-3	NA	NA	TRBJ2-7	CASSPSGFYEQYF	TGTGCCAGCAGCCCCAGTGGGTTTTACGAGCAGTACTTC
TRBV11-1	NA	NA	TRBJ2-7	CASSHPRRGVNYEQYF	TGTGCCAGCAGTCATCCTCGGCGGGGTGTAAACTACGAGCAGTACTTC
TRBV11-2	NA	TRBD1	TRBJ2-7	CASRKITGGGYEQYF	TGTGCCAGCAGGAAAATTACAGGGGGCGGCTACGAGCAGTACTTC
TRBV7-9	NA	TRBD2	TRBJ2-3	CASSFSGASTDTQYF	TGTGCCAGCAGCTTTAGCGGGGCTAGCACAGATACGCAGTATTTT
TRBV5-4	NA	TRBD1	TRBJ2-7	CASSTFGQGIHEQYF	TGTGCCAGCAGCACATTCGGACAGGGGATCCACGAGCAGTACTTC
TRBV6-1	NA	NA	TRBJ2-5	CASSEAWETQYF	TGTGCCAGCAGTGAAGCTTGGGAGACCCAGTACTTC
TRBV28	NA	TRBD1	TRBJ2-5	CASSLGTVKETQYF	TGTGCCAGCAGTTTGGGGACAGTAAAAGAGACCCAGTACTTC
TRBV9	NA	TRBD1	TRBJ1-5	CASSVPPGTANQPQHF	TGTGCCAGCAGCGTTCCCCCCGGGACAGCCAATCAGCCCCAGCATTTT
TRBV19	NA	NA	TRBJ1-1	CASHSRAGREAFF	TGTGCCAGCCACAGTAGGGCGGGTCGAGAAGCTTTCTTT
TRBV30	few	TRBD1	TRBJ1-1	CAWSAPGTGRVSEAFF	TGTGCCTGGAGTGCCCCCGGGACAGGGCGAGTTTCTGAAGCTTTCTTT
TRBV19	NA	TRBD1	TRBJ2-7	CASTDRGEQYF	TGTGCCAGCACAGACAGGGGCGAGCAGTACTTC